This T cell receptor (beta chain) appears in the sequencing data of a study of neurological immune-mediated disorders. Study-wide points: Subjects shared no identical expanded-clone CDR3 amino acid sequences, suggesting private TCR-beta repertoires in all groups.

Over 200 million TCR-beta sequences from 15-18 subjects came out of each sequencing run. TCRdb re-derived calls from the 5' RACE reads in MiXCR, one entry per CDR3 protein. The data hold tens of thousands of distinct CDR3 sequences, with 11% observed a single time. This clonotype appeared many times. As yet, its antigen is unknown. The study built sorted libraries from 1 million CD4+ or CD8+ T cells. This CDR3 has 14 residues. V was trimmed by 0 bases and J by 5 bases, leaving 6 bases between them. Germline values: CDR1 SGDLS, CDR2 YYNGEE. The clonotype comes from a woman younger than 45 with HTLV-1-associated myelopathy (HAM/TSP). Source material: CD4+ T cells from blood. This sequence joins TRBV9 and TRBJ1-6, with no clear D. The CDR3 here is CASSVDSHNSPLHF. Here the CDR3 DNA reads TGTGCCAGCAGCGTAGACAGCCATAATTCACCCCTCCACTTT. The complete variable domain, with remaining parts taken from reference TRBV9 and TRBJ1-6, reads DSGVTQTPKHLITATGQRVTLRCSPRSGDLSVYWYQQSLDQGLQFLIQYYNGEERAKGNILERFSAQQFPDLHSELNLSSLELGDSALYFCASSVDSHNSPLHFGNGTRLTVT.